These T cell receptor beta chains were read from a single sample in a study of vaccination effects on CD4 cells after COVID-19. Their antigens remain unidentified. Assay used: immunoSEQ multiplex PCR; TCRdb lists only in-frame clones, some missing. The sample shows 11,000 to 15,000 clones, around 76% of them seen only once. The sample in question was CD4+ T cells from PBMCs cultured with HCoV-229E spike peptides, obtained before COVID-19 vaccination. The receptors shown here come from a human donor who received a COVID-19 vaccine. The CDR3 runs from the conserved cysteine through the conserved F or W. The D gene is left open where the match is weak. Clone size appears in some rows only: once, few, many, or a class for an expanded clone.

CDR3 DNA: TGTGCCAGTACCCGGACAGGGAGAGAGACCCAGTACTTC
CDR3 protein: CASTRTGRETQYF
J gene: TRBJ2-5
clone size: -
V gene: TRBV19
D gene: TRBD1

CDR3 DNA: TGCGCCAGCAGCCCCGGGACGGTCTTTTACGAGCAGTACTTC
CDR3 protein: CASSPGTVFYEQYF
J gene: TRBJ2-7
clone size: -
V gene: TRBV5-1
D gene: -

CDR3 DNA: TGCGCCAGCAGCTTGGTACAGGGTGGAAACACCATATATTTT
CDR3 protein: CASSLVQGGNTIYF
J gene: TRBJ1-3
clone size: -
V gene: TRBV5-1
D gene: -

CDR3 DNA: TGTGCCTGGAGTGACGGGACAAAGTACTTC
CDR3 protein: CAWSDGTKYF
J gene: TRBJ2-7
clone size: -
V gene: TRBV30
D gene: -

CDR3 DNA: TGTGCCAGTAGTATGGGGCGGGACTTTCGGGGGGCTGAAGCTTTCTTT
CDR3 protein: CASSMGRDFRGAEAFF
J gene: TRBJ1-1
clone size: -
V gene: TRBV19
D gene: -

CDR3 DNA: TGTGCCAGCACCCCCGGGGGACTAGCGGGAGGGAGAAACATTCAGTACTTC
CDR3 protein: CASTPGGLAGGRNIQYF
J gene: TRBJ2-4
clone size: -
V gene: TRBV2
D gene: TRBD2

CDR3 DNA: TGTGCCAGCAGCCAAAGCCCGGGTCTAGCGGGGGGAAGCTCCTACAATGAGCAGTTCTTC
CDR3 protein: CASSQSPGLAGGSSYNEQFF
J gene: TRBJ2-1
clone size: -
V gene: TRBV4-2
D gene: TRBD2

CDR3 DNA: TGTGCCAGCAGTTTAGGACCCCCGGGAACTGAAGCTTTCTTT
CDR3 protein: CASSLGPPGTEAFF
J gene: TRBJ1-1
clone size: -
V gene: TRBV28
D gene: -

CDR3 DNA: TGTGCCTGGAGTGTACAACTAGCGGGAACCGGGGAGCTGTTTTTT
CDR3 protein: CAWSVQLAGTGELFF
J gene: TRBJ2-2
clone size: -
V gene: TRBV30
D gene: TRBD2

CDR3 DNA: TGTGCCTGGACCAGGGGCCCTAATCAGCCCCAGCATTTT
CDR3 protein: CAWTRGPNQPQHF
J gene: TRBJ1-5
clone size: -
V gene: TRBV30
D gene: -

CDR3 DNA: TGCGCCAGCAGTACTAGCACCTACAATGAGCAGTTCTTC
CDR3 protein: CASSTSTYNEQFF
J gene: TRBJ2-1
clone size: -
V gene: TRBV5-1
D gene: -

CDR3 DNA: TGCGCCAGCAGCCAGCCTAGCGGGAGAGGGAACACCGGGGAGCTGTTTTTT
CDR3 protein: CASSQPSGRGNTGELFF
J gene: TRBJ2-2
clone size: -
V gene: TRBV4-1
D gene: TRBD2

CDR3 DNA: TGTGCCAGCATTTTCAGCTCCTATAATTCACCCCTCCACTTT
CDR3 protein: CASIFSSYNSPLHF
J gene: TRBJ1-6
clone size: -
V gene: TRBV28
D gene: -

CDR3 DNA: TGTGCCAGCGGCACTACGGGAGAAGGGCCCTGGTTT
CDR3 protein: CASGTTGEGPWF
J gene: TRBJ1-1
clone size: few
V gene: TRBV9
D gene: -

CDR3 DNA: TGTGCCAGCAGTCCTCAGGGGGCCTATGGCTACACCTTC
CDR3 protein: CASSPQGAYGYTF
J gene: TRBJ1-2
clone size: few
V gene: TRBV14
D gene: TRBD1

CDR3 DNA: TGTGCCAGCAGCCGAAAGATTAATGAATTTGCTTTCTTT
CDR3 protein: CASSRKINEFAFF
J gene: TRBJ1-1
clone size: -
V gene: TRBV5-4
D gene: -

CDR3 DNA: TGTGCCAGCAGCTTTCCGGGATCCCGGGCGGGGACTGAAGCTTTCTTT
CDR3 protein: CASSFPGSRAGTEAFF
J gene: TRBJ1-1
clone size: -
V gene: TRBV7-9
D gene: -

CDR3 DNA: TGTGCCAGCAGCCAAGGAGTGGCGGGAGGTTTGTACGAGCAGTACTTC
CDR3 protein: CASSQGVAGGLYEQYF
J gene: TRBJ2-7
clone size: -
V gene: TRBV3-1/TRBV3-2
D gene: TRBD2

CDR3 DNA: TGCAGCGTTGAAGCCTACAGGAGCTCCTACAATGAGCAGTTCTTC
CDR3 protein: CSVEAYRSSYNEQFF
J gene: TRBJ2-1
clone size: -
V gene: TRBV29-1
D gene: -

CDR3 DNA: TGTGCCAGCACCCCAGACAGGTCTTATTCACCCCTCCACTTT
CDR3 protein: CASTPDRSYSPLHF
J gene: TRBJ1-6
clone size: -
V gene: TRBV2
D gene: -

CDR3 DNA: TGTGCTAGTGGTTTGGTACCACGGGGGGGAGCCGCTCGTGAGTATACGCAGTATTTT
CDR3 protein: CASGLVPRGGAAREYTQYF
J gene: TRBJ2-3
clone size: -
V gene: TRBV12-5
D gene: TRBD2

CDR3 DNA: TGCGCCAGCAGCTTGGCTAGCGGGGGGGCTTACAATGAGCAGTTCTTC
CDR3 protein: CASSLASGGAYNEQFF
J gene: TRBJ2-1
clone size: -
V gene: TRBV5-1
D gene: TRBD2

CDR3 DNA: TGTGCCTACTCCACGGAGAGCTCCTACGAGCAGTACTTC
CDR3 protein: CAYSTESSYEQYF
J gene: TRBJ2-7
clone size: -
V gene: TRBV30
D gene: -

CDR3 DNA: TGTGCCACCAGCCCACAGGGGTGGGAGACCCAGTACTTC
CDR3 protein: CATSPQGWETQYF
J gene: TRBJ2-5
clone size: -
V gene: TRBV15
D gene: TRBD1

CDR3 DNA: TGTGCCAGCAGTACGGACAAGAACACTGAAGCTTTCTTT
CDR3 protein: CASSTDKNTEAFF
J gene: TRBJ1-1
clone size: -
V gene: TRBV6-6
D gene: -

CDR3 DNA: TGTGCCAGTAGTAAGTGGGACGGCTACACCTTC
CDR3 protein: CASSKWDGYTF
J gene: TRBJ1-2
clone size: -
V gene: TRBV19
D gene: -

CDR3 DNA: TGTGCCAGCAGTCCAGGGACAGGGAAAAGATTCGTCGGGGAGCTGTTTTTT
CDR3 protein: CASSPGTGKRFVGELFF
J gene: TRBJ2-2
clone size: -
V gene: TRBV27
D gene: TRBD1

CDR3 DNA: TGTGCCAGCAGAGGCCAGGGGAACACTGAAGCTTTCTTT
CDR3 protein: CASRGQGNTEAFF
J gene: TRBJ1-1
clone size: -
V gene: TRBV27
D gene: -

CDR3 DNA: TGTGCCAGCAGCCAAGAAGGCGGGAGAGACACCGGGGAGCTGTTTTTT
CDR3 protein: CASSQEGGRDTGELFF
J gene: TRBJ2-2
clone size: -
V gene: TRBV4-2
D gene: TRBD2

CDR3 DNA: TGTGCCAGCAGCTTAGAATTGGCGGAACAGGCGAACACCGGGGAGCTGTTTTTT
CDR3 protein: CASSLELAEQANTGELFF
J gene: TRBJ2-2
clone size: -
V gene: TRBV7-6
D gene: -

CDR3 DNA: TGTGCCATCAGTGATAGGGGGGGTGGCACCGGGGAGCTGTTTTTT
CDR3 protein: CAISDRGGGTGELFF
J gene: TRBJ2-2
clone size: once
V gene: TRBV10-3
D gene: -

CDR3 DNA: TGTGCCAGTAGTTCAGAGGGGGGCACTGAAGCTTTCTTT
CDR3 protein: CASSSEGGTEAFF
J gene: TRBJ1-1
clone size: -
V gene: TRBV19
D gene: -

CDR3 DNA: TGTGCCAGCAGCTCCGTGGGTATGACAGGGTTTGGAGGCGAGCAGTACTTC
CDR3 protein: CASSSVGMTGFGGEQYF
J gene: TRBJ2-7
clone size: -
V gene: TRBV5-5
D gene: TRBD1

CDR3 DNA: TGTGCCAGCAGTACCCAGGGGCCGCCCCAGCATTTT
CDR3 protein: CASSTQGPPQHF
J gene: TRBJ1-5
clone size: -
V gene: TRBV12-3/TRBV12-4
D gene: -

CDR3 DNA: TGTGCCAGCAGTCCGCTTAGATGGGATAGTAACACTGAAGCTTTCTTT
CDR3 protein: CASSPLRWDSNTEAFF
J gene: TRBJ1-1
clone size: -
V gene: TRBV27
D gene: -

CDR3 DNA: TGTGCCAGCAGCTTGCGGGGACTAGCGGGTTACAATGAGCAGTTCTTC
CDR3 protein: CASSLRGLAGYNEQFF
J gene: TRBJ2-1
clone size: -
V gene: TRBV5-4
D gene: TRBD2

CDR3 DNA: TGTGCCAGCAGCCACACCGGGACAGGAGGCTACGAGCAGTACTTC
CDR3 protein: CASSHTGTGGYEQYF
J gene: TRBJ2-7
clone size: medium-sized
V gene: TRBV5-6
D gene: TRBD1

CDR3 DNA: TGTGCCAGCTCACCACCGTGGAGAGCTAACACCGGGGAGCTGTTTTTT
CDR3 protein: CASSPPWRANTGELFF
J gene: TRBJ2-2
clone size: -
V gene: TRBV18
D gene: -

CDR3 DNA: TGCGCCAGCAGCCAAGATGGGCAGCTGAATCAGCCCCAGCATTTT
CDR3 protein: CASSQDGQLNQPQHF
J gene: TRBJ1-5
clone size: -
V gene: TRBV4-1
D gene: -

CDR3 DNA: TGTGCCAGCAGCCAAGATTGGCAGGGGGAGACCCAGTACTTC
CDR3 protein: CASSQDWQGETQYF
J gene: TRBJ2-5
clone size: once
V gene: TRBV4-2
D gene: -

CDR3 DNA: TGCGCCAGCCACCTGGGGGCGGGGAACAGAGATACGCAGTATTTT
CDR3 protein: CASHLGAGNRDTQYF
J gene: TRBJ2-3
clone size: -
V gene: TRBV4-1
D gene: -

CDR3 DNA: TGTGCTAGCAGCTTAGTTGCTACAGGGCCCCGGAACACTGAAGCTTTCTTT
CDR3 protein: CASSLVATGPRNTEAFF
J gene: TRBJ1-1
clone size: -
V gene: TRBV7-7
D gene: -

CDR3 DNA: TGTGCCAGCAGTTACGACAGGACGCCATACTATGGCTACACCTTC
CDR3 protein: CASSYDRTPYYGYTF
J gene: TRBJ1-2
clone size: -
V gene: TRBV6-5
D gene: -